Below, 14 T cell receptor beta chains from the same sample are listed, as sequenced in a study of T-cell memory formation after mild COVID-19. TCRdb analysed the 5' RACE reads with MiXCR anew, one entry per CDR3 protein. Of just under 550,000 distinct CDR3 sequences listed, around 21% were seen once; the top ten hold 12%. Sequenced: PBMCs or a T cell subset sorted from them (not recorded which). These receptors all come from an adult woman who had mild COVID-19 (a few samples of this study predate the infection). Cell type and time point are not known.

J is TRBJ2-7 and V is TRBV7-9, with D possibly being TRBD2 (5 bases). V lost 5 bases to trimming and J lost 3 bases, with 17 bases between them. The CDR3 consists of 15 residues. Germline values: CDR1 SEHNR, CDR2 FQNEAQ (reference sequence). CDR3: CASSHHEGRSYEQYF. The DNA of the CDR3 is TGTGCCAGCAGCCACCACGAGGGAAGGAGCTACGAGCAGTACTTC.

The V and J genes are TRBV6-5 and TRBJ2-1; 8 bases align to TRBD2. The CDR3 spans 14 residues. Germline trimming cut 7 bases from V and 2 bases from J; bases unmatched to any gene: 4. Germline V lookup: CDR1 MNHEY, CDR2 SVGAGI. CDR3 sequence (DNA): TGTGCCAGCACCCTAGCGGGCCCCTACAATGAGCAGTTCTTC. As protein: CASTLAGPYNEQFF.

This clonotype was picked up a small number of times. The chain recombines TRBV5-5 with TRBJ2-7; D might be TRBD1 (7 bases). Germline V gives CDR1 SGHKS, CDR2 YYEKEE (reference sequence). This CDR3 has 17 residues. V gave up 4 bases and J gave up 0 bases, with 20 bases separating them. The CDR3 bases are TGTGCCAGCAGCAGGGGGGATCCCGGGACAGTCTCCTACGAGCAGTACTTC. Encoded protein: CASSRGDPGTVSYEQYF.

CDR3 amino acids: CASSYSIPAPTYEQYF. CDR3 bases: TGTGCCAGCAGTTACTCGATTCCTGCACCCACCTACGAGCAGTACTTC. The V and J genes are TRBV6-6 and TRBJ2-7; no clear D gene. CDR1 MNHNY and CDR2 SVGAGI come from the germline V gene (reference sequence). V shed 0 bases and J shed 2 bases, with 14 bases lying between them. This CDR3 is built from 16 residues.

This clonotype appeared a few times. The chain has TRBV12-2 and TRBJ2-7; the table assigns TRBD2, which was not confirmed against the DNA. TRBV12-2 is reported as a pseudogene. The CDR3 has 17 residues. The CDR3 is CASRARYSGRTSYEQYF. The CDR3 DNA is TGTGCAAGTCGCGCCCGCTATAGCGGGAGGACTTCCTACGAGCAGTACTTC.

This clonotype was counted only a few times. The V and J genes are TRBV5-1 and TRBJ2-2; 7 bases agree with TRBD1. The V and J ends lost 4 bases and 3 bases, in that order; junction bases with no gene match: 9. The CDR3 covers 16 residues. Per germline, CDR1 SGHRS and CDR2 YFSETQ. CDR3 coding DNA: TGCGCCAGCAGCATGACAGGGAGTCAGTACACCGGGGAGCTGTTTTTT. It specifies CASSMTGSQYTGELFF.

This clonotype was seen a few times. V gene TRBV19 combines with J gene TRBJ2-5; D is unclear. This CDR3 comprises 14 residues. Germline CDR1 reads LNHDA; CDR2 reads SQIVND (reference sequence). V lost 4 bases and J lost 1, with 10 bases in between. This CDR3 is CASSSQMGQETQYF. In DNA, the CDR3 is TGTGCCAGTAGTAGTCAGATGGGCCAAGAGACCCAGTACTTC.

This chain joins TRBV7-9 and TRBJ2-3; 16 bases agree with TRBD2. Germline lookup yields CDR1 SEHNR and CDR2 FQNEAQ (reference sequence). With V trimmed by 4 bases and J by 9 bases, 22 bases remained unmatched. CDR3 length: 21 amino acids. The CDR3 sequence is CASSSTADPGLAGGLPRTQYF. Written as DNA, the CDR3 is TGTGCCAGCAGCTCGACGGCAGATCCGGGACTAGCGGGAGGGCTCCCGCGGACGCAGTATTTT. The complete variable domain, with remaining parts taken from reference TRBV7-9 and TRBJ2-3, reads DTGVSQNPRHKITKRGQNVTFRCDPISEHNRLYWYRQTLGQGPEFLTYFQNEAQLEKSRLLSDRFSAERPKGSFSTLEIQRTEQGDSAMYLCASSSTADPGLAGGLPRTQYFGPGTRLTVL.

This clonotype was picked up many times. This chain links TRBV20-1 with TRBJ2-1; D is possibly TRBD1 (5 bases). CDR1 and CDR2 (germline): DFQATT, SNEGSKA (reference sequence). This CDR3 is 14 amino acids long. Trimming removed 3 bases at V and 3 bases at J, with 12 bases between. In DNA form, the CDR3 reads TGCAGTGCTAGTGGTCTAGGGGACTACAATGAGCAGTTCTTC. Residues: CSASGLGDYNEQFF.

Only a few counts were recorded for this clonotype. This rearrangement joins TRBV5-1 to TRBJ2-2; TRBD2 matches at 9 bases. Germline V gene sequence: CDR1 SGHRS, CDR2 YFSETQ. The CDR3 totals 16 residues. V gave up 3 bases and J gave up 2 bases; unmatched junction bases: 5. CDR3: CASSWGAGGNTGELFF. The DNA of the CDR3 is TGCGCCAGCAGCTGGGGAGCGGGGGGAAACACCGGGGAGCTGTTTTTT.

This clonotype was seen a few times. J is TRBJ2-7 and V is TRBV7-2; D is tentatively TRBD1 or TRBD2 (5 bases each). The V end lost 5 bases, the J end lost 2 bases, and 13 bases lay between the germline ends. This CDR3 is 14 amino acids long. Germline CDR1 and CDR2: SGHTA and FQGNSA. CDR3 sequence: CASSIGRGPYEQYF. The CDR3 bases are TGTGCCAGCAGCATCGGACGGGGACCCTACGAGCAGTACTTC.

This clonotype showed up just a few times. The rearrangement joins TRBV6-6 to TRBJ1-4; TRBD1 matches at 7 bases. J lost 6 bases, V lost 0 bases, and 4 bases had no gene match. This CDR3 comprises 15 residues. Germline lookup yields CDR1 MNHNY and CDR2 SVGAGI (reference sequence). As DNA, the CDR3 is TGTGCCAGCAGTTACTCGAGGGGGCTTGATGAAAAACTGTTTTTT. Its protein is CASSYSRGLDEKLFF.

V is TRBV7-6 and J is TRBJ2-3; tentative D call: TRBD2 (6 bases). Germline CDR1 SGHVS, CDR2 FNYEAQ. The CDR3 has 16 amino acids. The germline V and J ends were trimmed by 1 base and 1 base, with 12 bases remaining between them. This CDR3 is CASSLEALAGTDTQYF. Written as DNA, the CDR3 is TGTGCCAGCAGCTTAGAGGCTTTAGCGGGCACAGATACGCAGTATTTT.

This clonotype occurred a few times. This chain uses TRBV3-1 with TRBJ2-2; D not resolved. The CDR3 runs to 15 residues. CDR1 LGHDT and CDR2 YNNKEL come from the germline V gene (reference sequence). The V end was cut by 1 base, the J end by 5 bases, with 11 bases between. The CDR3 DNA follows: TGTGCCAGCAGCCAAGGAAGGCGGCAGACCGGGGAGCTGTTTTTT. It encodes CASSQGRRQTGELFF.